This T cell receptor beta chain was found in a study of blood T cell repertoires in COVID-19. In the study overall: Specimens from acute and convalescent COVID-19 originated in the United States, Italy and Spain. Nucleic acid was either cDNA or gDNA, and it came from T cells, B-cell-depleted T cells, or PBMCs.

CDR3 size: 17 residues. Germline loops: CDR1 SNHLY, CDR2 FYNNEI. Losses at the gene ends were 5 bases for V and 4 bases for J; bases not matched to a gene: 9. The Seattle patients, enrolled during active infection, were followed longitudinally. Study processing details: Nucleated cell number was recorded as an estimate derived from reference gene primer amplification. Produced via immunoSEQ multiplex PCR; TCRdb's table is partial and in-frame only. The DNA gave D and trimming, while V, J and clone size come from that table. This table has 250,000 to 350,000 clones, 84% appearing once. The specimen sequenced was peripheral blood. This sequence was found in a human donor with COVID-19, enrolled during active disease. The donor label of this sample is uncertain. The rearrangement uses TRBV2 and TRBJ2-5; TRBD2 matches at 14 bases. In DNA, the CDR3 is TGTGCCAGCAGTTCAACGGGACTAGCGGGAGAGGGAGAGACCCAGTACTTC. It codes for CASSSTGLAGEGETQYF.